This passage covers 21 T cell receptor beta chains from one sample sequenced in a study of glioma-infiltrating T cells after dendritic cell vaccination. Repertoires were generated with immunoSEQ multiplex PCR, while TCRdb's copy carries only in-frame clones and drops some. The sample consists of about 87,000 clones, roughly 90% of them appearing once. Material: blood, obtained before dendritic cell vaccination. Receptors were obtained from a human donor with glioblastoma.

Comment on this clone: The same CDR3 is also encoded by other DNA sequences in this sample. The chain links TRBV2 to TRBJ1-1, with no clear D. Trimming stripped 6 bases from V and 0 bases from J, with 8 bases between. Looked up from germline, CDR1 is SNHLY and CDR2 is FYNNEI. The CDR3 totals 13 residues. The CDR3 loop is CASSPTMNTEAFF. The CDR3 coding sequence is TGTGCCAGCAGCCCGACAATGAACACTGAAGCTTTCTTT.

In nucleotides, the CDR3 is TGCGCCAGCAGGACGGGACAGGGGGCCACCTACGAGCAGTACTTC. Amino acid sequence: CASRTGQGATYEQYF. The V gene is TRBV10-2, the J gene TRBJ2-7; 12 bases map to TRBD1. V gave up 6 bases and J gave up 2 bases; unmatched junction bases: 5. The germline V gene has CDR1 WSHSY and CDR2 SAAADI. The CDR3 covers 15 residues.

The chain combines TRBV7-2 with TRBJ1-2; D unresolved. This CDR3 region has 13 residues. V was shortened by 3 bases and J by 4 bases, with 9 bases between the two germline ends. Germline CDR1 and CDR2: SGHTA and FQGNSA. The CDR3 reads CASSFGLSYGYTF. CDR3 bases: TGTGCCAGCAGCTTTGGACTCTCCTATGGCTACACCTTC. Looking up the rest from reference TRBV7-2 and TRBJ1-2 gives the full variable domain: GAGVSQSPSNKVTEKGKDVELRCDPISGHTALYWYRQSLGQGLEFLIYFQGNSAPDKSGLPSDRFSAERTGGSVSTLTIQRTQQEDSAVYLCASSFGLSYGYTFGSGTRLTVV.

CDR3 protein: CASSLSSSDIQYF. CDR3 nucleotide sequence: TGTGCCAGCAGCTTATCTTCTAGCGACATTCAGTACTTC. This sequence joins TRBV7-9 and TRBJ2-4, with a weak D call TRBD2 (6 bases). There are 13 residues in the CDR3. V was pared by 2 bases and J by 8 bases, with 10 bases between. Germline V gene lookup returns CDR1 SEHNR and CDR2 FQNEAQ (reference sequence).

With regard to this clone: At one boundary the junction diverges from the germline segment, which might be a read error. The chain joins TRBV4-1 to TRBJ2-1, with D unresolved. The length of the CDR3 is 16 residues. CDR1 MGHRA and CDR2 YSYEKL come from the germline V gene. CDR3 residues: CASRLDATGGYNEQFF. CDR3 nucleotides: TGCGCCAGCAGACTCGACGCGACTGGCGGCTACAACGAGCAGTTCTTC.

The J gene is TRBJ2-3, the V gene TRBV9; TRBD1 aligns across 9 bases. Per the germline V gene, CDR1 is SGDLS and CDR2 is YYNGEE. The ends lost 2 bases at V and 4 bases at J; junction bases unmatched: 8. This CDR3 region has 16 residues. CDR3 in DNA: TGTGCCAGCAGCGTGAATCCGGGACAGGGTGCAGATACGCAGTATTTT. It yields the protein CASSVNPGQGADTQYF.

This clone was observed a handful of times. The rearrangement links TRBV2 to TRBJ1-3; maybe TRBD1 (5 bases). Germline V gene sequence: CDR1 SNHLY, CDR2 FYNNEI. The V gene lost 8 bases and the J gene lost 2 bases, with 13 bases spanning the gap. The CDR3 has 14 residues. The CDR3 DNA sequence: TGTGCCAGCGGAGGGGCAGCGACTGGAAACACCATATATTTT. Translating it yields CASGGAATGNTIYF.

V usage is TRBV7-9 and J usage is TRBJ1-1; the D is unclear. This CDR3 comprises 14 residues. V shed 1 base and J shed 1 base, with 7 bases lying between them. CDR1 and CDR2 from the germline V gene are SEHNR and FQNEAQ (reference sequence). The CDR3, as DNA: TGTGCCAGCAGCTTAGACGGTGGGAACACTGAAGCTTTCTTT. Protein sequence: CASSLDGGNTEAFF.

This clone was counted a few times. The chain is built from TRBV30 and TRBJ1-4; D not resolved. CDR3 length: 14 amino acids. Germline V lookup: CDR1 GTSNPN, CDR2 SVGIG (reference sequence). Trimming pared 0 bases from V and 5 bases from J, leaving 10 bases between. The CDR3 loop is CAWSVGGINEKLFF. In DNA form, the CDR3 reads TGTGCCTGGAGTGTCGGCGGGATAAATGAAAAACTGTTTTTT.

The rearrangement uses TRBV30 and TRBJ1-3; D gene ambiguous. The germline gives CDR1 GTSNPN, CDR2 SVGIG (reference sequence). V shed 0 bases and J shed 0 bases, with 9 bases lying between them. The CDR3 is made up of 15 amino acids. The CDR3, as DNA: TGTGCCTGGAGTGTACTGCGGAGCTCTGGAAACACCATATATTTT. It yields the protein CAWSVLRSSGNTIYF.

The rearrangement joins TRBV25-1 to TRBJ1-2; D is ambiguous. V was pared by 4 bases and J by 9 bases, with 30 bases between. The CDR3 runs to 18 residues. CDR1 and CDR2 (germline): MGHDK, SYGVNS. CDR3 nucleotides: TGTGCCAGCAGTGGAGGAGGTAGATATGGAAGTTTTACGGATAGCTACACCTTC. Its translation is CASSGGGRYGSFTDSYTF.

J is TRBJ1-2 and V is TRBV30; TRBD1 might be the D (5 bases). V gave up 4 bases and J gave up 8 bases, with 11 bases separating them. The CDR3 sequence is 11 residues long. Germline CDR1 reads GTSNPN; CDR2 reads SVGIG (reference sequence). The CDR3 loop reads CAWIHSGGYTF. In nucleotides, the CDR3 is TGTGCCTGGATCCACTCAGGGGGCTACACCTTC.

J is TRBJ2-6 and V is TRBV15; TRBD1 agrees at 8 bases. This CDR3 is 19 amino acids long. V lost 1 base to trimming and J lost 0 bases; unmatched junction nucleotides: 8. Germline values: CDR1 LNHNV, CDR2 YYDKDF (reference sequence). As DNA, the CDR3 is TGTGCCACCAGCAGAGTGGCAGGGGGCGGACTCTCTGGGGCCAACGTCCTGACTTTC. Protein sequence: CATSRVAGGGLSGANVLTF. Complete variable domain (other parts from reference TRBV15 and TRBJ2-6): DAMVIQNPRYQVTQFGKPVTLSCSQTLNHNVMYWYQQKSSQAPKLLFHYYDKDFNNEADTPDNFQSRRPNTSFCFLDIRSPGLGDTAMYLCATSRVAGGGLSGANVLTFGAGSRLTVL.

This clone showed up just once. The J gene is TRBJ2-3, the V gene TRBV14, with 9 bases fitting TRBD1. CDR1 is SGHDN and CDR2 is FVKESK in the germline V gene. V trimming: 1 base; J trimming: 8 bases; junction bases outside the gene matches: 4. CDR3 length: 14 residues. In nucleotides, the CDR3 is TGTGCCAGCAGCCAAGGACAGGGGGTCGGTACGCAGTATTTT. It translates to CASSQGQGVGTQYF.

V usage is TRBV2 and J usage is TRBJ1-2, with 10 bases matching TRBD1. Per germline, CDR1 SNHLY and CDR2 FYNNEI. After removal of 7 bases from V and 8 bases from J, the junction contained 16 bases not matched to a gene. The CDR3 is 16 amino acids. CDR3 protein: CASTTMTGGELKGYTF. CDR3 sequence (DNA): TGTGCCAGCACCACCATGACAGGGGGCGAATTGAAAGGCTACACCTTC.

The chain employs TRBV7-9 and TRBJ2-3; 12 bases align to TRBD2. CDR3 length equals 17 residues. After removal of 5 bases from V and 0 bases from J, the junction contained 6 bases not matched to a gene. The V gene's germline CDR1 is SEHNR and CDR2 FQNEAQ (reference sequence). The CDR3 loop reads CASSAGLAGISTDTQYF. CDR3 nucleotides: TGTGCCAGCAGCGCCGGACTAGCGGGGATTAGCACAGATACGCAGTATTTT.

This clone was found once. The V and J genes are TRBV6-5 and TRBJ2-1; 9 positions agree with TRBD2. The CDR3 extends over 15 amino acids. With 6 bases clipped from V and 5 bases from J, the junction kept 8 bases outside the gene matches. In germline, CDR1 is MNHEY, CDR2 SVGAGI. CDR3 coding DNA: TGTGCCAGCAGCCAACGTAGCGGGGGCCACAATGAGCAGTTCTTC. Protein product: CASSQRSGGHNEQFF.

The chain couples TRBV6-1 to TRBJ2-3; 9 bases align to TRBD1. Germline V gene sequence: CDR1 MNHNS, CDR2 SASEGT. The CDR3 extends over 16 amino acids. Losses at the gene ends were 1 base for V and 5 bases for J; bases not matched to a gene: 7. CDR3 nucleotide sequence: TGTGCCAGCAGTGAAGTTTGGACAGGGGCATTAGATACGCAGTATTTT. Protein product: CASSEVWTGALDTQYF.

The V call is TRBV11-2, the J call TRBJ2-1, with 16 bases identical to TRBD2. The CDR3 extends over 19 amino acids. Looked up from germline, CDR1 is SGHAT and CDR2 is FQNNGV. V gave up 1 base and J gave up 1 base; unmatched junction bases: 4. The CDR3 here is CASSLVGTSGGASYNEQFF. The CDR3 nucleotides read TGTGCCAGCAGCTTAGTGGGGACTAGCGGGGGGGCATCCTACAATGAGCAGTTCTTC.

The V call is TRBV29-1, the J call TRBJ2-7, with TRBD1 matching over 9 bases. V was pared by 1 base and J by 2 bases, with 6 bases of the junction left unmatched. Germline V CDR1 and CDR2: SQVTM, ANQGSEA. The CDR3 spans 15 residues. The CDR3 reads CSVEGPGQGPYEQYF. The CDR3 bases are TGCAGCGTTGAAGGGCCGGGACAGGGTCCCTACGAGCAGTACTTC.

The chain carries TRBV29-1 and TRBJ1-5; 7 bases match TRBD1. The CDR3 consists of 18 residues. Germline CDR1 SQVTM, CDR2 ANQGSEA. J gave up 0 bases and V 3 bases, and 14 bases lay outside the gene matches. The CDR3: CSVEYDRVLSHSNQPQHF. The CDR3 DNA sequence: TGCAGCGTTGAGTACGACAGGGTGCTATCTCATAGCAATCAGCCCCAGCATTTT.